The 3 T cell receptor beta chains below all came from one sample that was sequenced in a study of CD8 T cells in Susac syndrome. Reverse transcription of roughly 0.5 to 1 ug RNA was performed with random hexamers. Via MiXCR, TCRdb re-called the immunoSEQ multiplex PCR reads, giving one row per CDR3 protein. The sample lists about 300,000 distinct CDR3 sequences, 85% seen once, with about 0.11% in the top ten. Material for sequencing was CD8+ T cells from PBMCs. The receptors were sampled from a human donor with multiple sclerosis.

This chain connects TRBV19 to TRBJ2-5; D possibly corresponds to TRBD2 (6 bases). The CDR3 extends over 12 amino acids. Trimming stripped 10 bases from V and 3 bases from J, with 12 bases between. Germline values: CDR1 LNHDA, CDR2 SQIVND (reference sequence). The CDR3 reads CATSSGEETQYF. As DNA, the CDR3 is TGTGCCACTAGCTCGGGAGAAGAGACCCAGTACTTC.

This rearrangement joins TRBV24-1 to TRBJ2-2, with D unresolved. V was cut by 3 bases and J by 4 bases, with 2 bases left in between. The CDR3 runs 12 residues. Looked up from germline, CDR1 is KGHDR and CDR2 is SFDVKD. The CDR3 is CATSDLTGELFF. CDR3 bases: TGTGCCACCAGTGATCTCACCGGGGAGCTGTTTTTT.

The chain carries TRBV23-1 and TRBJ2-1, with 9 bases identical to TRBD2. TRBV23-1 is treated as an ORF (open reading frame) with a function not yet certain. J was trimmed by 3 bases and V by 5 bases; bases with no gene match: 8. The CDR3 runs 16 residues. CDR3 in amino acids: CASSTGREGLYNEQFF. In DNA, the CDR3 is TGCGCCAGCAGTACTGGGCGGGAGGGCCTCTACAATGAGCAGTTCTTC.